This TCR beta chain was sequenced during a study of shared T cell receptors in the human thymus. Clones were sequenced by immunoSEQ multiplex PCR, and TCRdb holds only the in-frame ones, with some missing. The data contain 700,000 or so clones, 80% to 90% of them singletons. This sample was shared with a second study, whose subject was human thymus T cells. That publication notes: Repertoires from thymus and blood appeared to show biased V and J gene usage.

The sequenced sample consisted of thymocytes. This clonotype was sampled from a girl younger than two with a congenital heart defect.

Written as DNA, the CDR3 is TGTGCCTGGATGTCCCGGGGGACAGATGACTATGGCTACACCTTC. It encodes CAWMSRGTDDYGYTF. The V call is TRBV30, the J call TRBJ1-2; 7 bases fit TRBD1. V lost 4 bases to trimming and J lost 3 bases; unmatched junction nucleotides: 11. The CDR3 runs 15 residues. Germline loops: CDR1 GTSNPN, CDR2 SVGIG (reference sequence).